This TCR beta chain stems from a study of regulatory T cells in long-lasting Graves disease. This clonotype appeared many times. Germline CDR1 is SGHDT and CDR2 is YYEEEE. Trimming cost V 1 base and J 6 bases; bases outside gene matches: 1. The CDR3 is 13 amino acids. Time point given: newly diagnosed GD, antithyroid drugs for less than 3 months. Researchers made the TCR library from RNA that was extracted from PBMCs. iRepertoire HTBI primers and Arm-PCR of CDR3 regions built TCR beta libraries. TCRdb analysed the multiplex PCR reads with MiXCR anew, one entry per CDR3 protein. The sample consists of over 200,000 distinct CDR3 sequences, about 18% of them appearing once. These data are also associated with another study on T cells in Graves' hyperthyroidism and ophthalmopathy.

The source is a woman aged 25 to 39 with Graves disease. This rearrangement joins TRBV5-6 to TRBJ2-1; 7 positions agree with TRBD1. The sample here was peripheral blood mononuclear cells (PBMCs), taken at new diagnosis, from a patient treated with antithyroid drugs. CDR3 sequence: CASSLPGGNEQFF. CDR3 nucleotides: TGTGCCAGCAGCTTGCCAGGGGGCAATGAGCAGTTCTTC.